Detailed here is one T cell receptor (beta chain). Its target is not known. This entry is derived from a study of beta chain features in type 1 diabetes. The CDR3 has 13 residues. Between the trimmed V and J ends, which lost 10 bases and 1 base, there was a span of 11 bases. From germline, CDR1 is LNHDA and CDR2 SQIVND (reference sequence). The study reverse transcribed the entire isolated RNA, so it sequenced expressed TCRB transcripts. Here immunoSEQ multiplex PCR was the method, and the copy in TCRdb shows in-frame clones only, minus some. Of hundreds of thousands of clones in the sample, 13% to 15% were seen once. General study points: Shortening of TCRB CDR3s, moderate but significant, appeared in all four CD4+ subsets of Type 1 diabetes patients.

The sequenced sample consisted of naive CD4+ T cells from blood. The receptor was isolated from a man aged 25-40 years with type 1 diabetes. The gene calls are TRBV19 and TRBJ1-5; D gene ambiguous. CDR3 sequence: CATAPQSNQPQHF. CDR3 DNA: TGTGCCACCGCTCCGCAGAGCAATCAGCCCCAGCATTTT.